Sequencing of this TCR beta chain was carried out in a study of cytomegalovirus exposure and HLA in healthy donors. Whole-study results and caveats: Roughly uniform sequencing depth across donors was assumed, possibly incorrectly. Rare TCR sequences dominated, though some public TCRs recurred in many donors.

Germline V gene lookup returns CDR1 SGHTA and CDR2 FQGNSA. There are 17 residues in the CDR3. V shed 4 bases and J 5 bases; nucleotides not matched to a gene: 14. A word on this clone: Its antigen is as yet unknown.

PCR involved 60 Vbeta and 13 Jbeta primers. Sequencing was performed with immunoSEQ multiplex PCR; in TCRdb, only in-frame clones are kept and a portion is missing. The repertoire includes 150,000 to 200,000 clones, over 70% of them detected once, and approximately 15% sits in the top ten. This chain uses TRBV7-2 with TRBJ2-3, with 8 bases lining up with TRBD2. Specimen: PBMCs. This receptor was identified in a woman in her thirties or forties in good health and CMV-seronegative. As DNA, the CDR3 is TGTGCCAGCAGCTACCCCTTTACCGGGAGGGCCAAAGATACGCAGTATTTT. It specifies CASSYPFTGRAKDTQYF.